A selection of T cell receptor beta chains follows, all from one sample in a study of T-cell memory formation after mild COVID-19. Via MiXCR, TCRdb re-called the 5' RACE reads, giving one row per CDR3 protein. The table has 200,000 or so distinct CDR3 sequences, over 7.5% seen once. Sequencing input: PBMCs or a T cell subset sorted from them (not recorded which). These receptors all stem from a man aged 18 to 30 who had mild COVID-19 (a few samples of this study predate the infection). Cell type and time point are not known. Both conserved end residues are part of each CDR3. Fields, in order: CDR3 protein, CDR3 DNA, D gene, J gene, clone size, V gene. A D gene is named only where the DNA matches it firmly. Only some rows state a clone size, as once, few, many or a class for expanded clones.

CDR3 protein: CSTRGGGNTDTQYF
CDR3 DNA: TGCAGCACTCGGGGCGGGGGGAACACAGATACGCAGTATTTT
D gene: TRBD2
J gene: TRBJ2-3
clone size: few
V gene: TRBV20-1

CDR3 protein: CASSLDSAGGKQPQHF
CDR3 DNA: TGTGCCAGTAGCCTCGATTCCGCCGGGGGAAAACAGCCCCAGCATTTT
D gene: .
J gene: TRBJ1-5
clone size: few
V gene: TRBV19

CDR3 protein: CASSQEVPGGFNEQFF
CDR3 DNA: TGCGCCAGCAGCCAAGAGGTCCCGGGGGGGTTCAATGAGCAGTTCTTC
D gene: TRBD2
J gene: TRBJ2-1
clone size: few
V gene: TRBV4-3

CDR3 protein: CASSTDSPGGETQYF
CDR3 DNA: TGTGCCAGCAGTACCGATTCCCCAGGGGGAGAGACCCAGTACTTC
D gene: TRBD1
J gene: TRBJ2-5
clone size: many
V gene: TRBV6-5

CDR3 protein: CASSLAGGETGELFF
CDR3 DNA: TGTGCCAGCAGCCTCGCGGGGGGTGAGACCGGGGAGCTGTTTTTT
D gene: TRBD2
J gene: TRBJ2-2
clone size: few
V gene: TRBV3-1

CDR3 protein: CSARVPGRSGELFF
CDR3 DNA: TGCAGTGCTAGGGTCCCAGGGCGGTCCGGGGAGCTGTTTTTT
D gene: .
J gene: TRBJ2-2
clone size: .
V gene: TRBV20-1

CDR3 protein: CSARRGGSSTDTQYF
CDR3 DNA: TGCAGTGCTAGACGCGGGGGATCTAGCACAGATACGCAGTATTTT
D gene: TRBD2
J gene: TRBJ2-3
clone size: many
V gene: TRBV20-1

CDR3 protein: CASSLVTSSTDTQYF
CDR3 DNA: TGTGCCAGCAGCTTAGTTACTAGTAGCACAGATACGCAGTATTTT
D gene: .
J gene: TRBJ2-3
clone size: .
V gene: TRBV11-2

CDR3 protein: CASDTTRGGRPTDTQYF
CDR3 DNA: TGTGCCAGCGATACTACAAGGGGGGGGCGACCCACAGATACGCAGTATTTT
D gene: .
J gene: TRBJ2-3
clone size: .
V gene: TRBV11-2

CDR3 protein: CASRMGAVNTEAFF
CDR3 DNA: TGTGCCAGCAGGATGGGGGCAGTGAACACTGAAGCTTTCTTT
D gene: .
J gene: TRBJ1-1
clone size: .
V gene: TRBV5-4

CDR3 protein: CASSQESQGGYGYTF
CDR3 DNA: TGTGCCAGCAGCCAAGAATCTCAGGGAGGCTATGGCTACACCTTC
D gene: .
J gene: TRBJ1-2
clone size: .
V gene: TRBV4-2

CDR3 protein: CATSRAPEGEETQYF
CDR3 DNA: TGTGCCACCAGCAGAGCCCCAGAGGGAGAGGAGACCCAGTACTTC
D gene: .
J gene: TRBJ2-5
clone size: many
V gene: TRBV15

CDR3 protein: CASMGVDRRNTGELFF
CDR3 DNA: TGTGCCAGCATGGGCGTGGACAGGAGAAACACCGGGGAGCTGTTTTTT
D gene: TRBD1
J gene: TRBJ2-2
clone size: few
V gene: TRBV6-5

CDR3 protein: CASTGGGASETQYF
CDR3 DNA: TGTGCCAGCACTGGCGGGGGAGCTAGCGAGACCCAGTACTTC
D gene: TRBD2
J gene: TRBJ2-5
clone size: few
V gene: TRBV6-5

CDR3 protein: CASSYPDGGGRAQYF
CDR3 DNA: TGTGCCAGCAGTTACCCGGACGGCGGTGGTAGGGCCCAGTACTTC
D gene: .
J gene: TRBJ2-5
clone size: few
V gene: TRBV6-2/TRBV6-3

CDR3 protein: CASTLRGSYNEQFF
CDR3 DNA: TGTGCCAGCACTTTACGCGGGTCCTACAATGAGCAGTTCTTC
D gene: .
J gene: TRBJ2-1
clone size: few
V gene: TRBV6-2/TRBV6-3

CDR3 protein: CASGGVAQQPQHF
CDR3 DNA: TGTGCCAGTGGGGGAGTGGCGCAACAGCCCCAGCATTTT
D gene: .
J gene: TRBJ1-5
clone size: .
V gene: TRBV19

CDR3 protein: CASSLVGGGNSPLHF
CDR3 DNA: TGCGCCAGCAGCTTGGTGGGGGGCGGTAATTCACCCCTCCACTTT
D gene: .
J gene: TRBJ1-6
clone size: .
V gene: TRBV5-1

CDR3 protein: CASTLDTGELFF
CDR3 DNA: TGTGCCAGCACTTTGGACACCGGGGAGCTGTTTTTT
D gene: .
J gene: TRBJ2-2
clone size: many
V gene: TRBV12-3/TRBV12-4

CDR3 protein: CASTGGIRTNGYTF
CDR3 DNA: TGTGCCAGCACCGGGGGCATCCGAACTAATGGCTACACCTTC
D gene: .
J gene: TRBJ1-2
clone size: few
V gene: TRBV7-8

CDR3 protein: CASSLGQPFGYTF
CDR3 DNA: TGTGCCAGCAGCTTGGGGCAGCCGTTTGGCTACACCTTC
D gene: .
J gene: TRBJ1-2
clone size: .
V gene: TRBV5-6

CDR3 protein: CASSEFGEGVTFF
CDR3 DNA: TGTGCCAGCAGTGAATTTGGGGAGGGGGTAACTTTCTTT
D gene: .
J gene: TRBJ1-1
clone size: few
V gene: TRBV25-1

CDR3 protein: CASSLGGVQPYEQYF
CDR3 DNA: TGCGCCAGCAGCTTGGGTGGGGTTCAGCCCTACGAGCAGTACTTC
D gene: .
J gene: TRBJ2-7
clone size: few
V gene: TRBV5-1

CDR3 protein: CASSLGSGGVETQYF
CDR3 DNA: TGCGCCAGCAGCTTGGGAAGCGGGGGGGTAGAGACCCAGTACTTC
D gene: TRBD2
J gene: TRBJ2-5
clone size: many
V gene: TRBV5-1

CDR3 protein: CASSLGILNEKLFF
CDR3 DNA: TGTGCCAGCAGCCTAGGGATCCTTAATGAAAAACTGTTTTTT
D gene: .
J gene: TRBJ1-4
clone size: .
V gene: TRBV12-3/TRBV12-4

CDR3 protein: CASDRDGRSGNTIYF
CDR3 DNA: TGTGCTAGTGACCGGGACGGCCGCTCTGGAAACACCATATATTTT
D gene: .
J gene: TRBJ1-3
clone size: .
V gene: TRBV12-5

CDR3 protein: CASSLRRFTGELFF
CDR3 DNA: TGCGCCAGCAGCCTGCGGCGGTTCACCGGGGAGCTGTTTTTT
D gene: .
J gene: TRBJ2-2
clone size: .
V gene: TRBV4-3

CDR3 protein: CASREQTGNTEAFF
CDR3 DNA: TGCGCCAGCCGGGAACAGACGGGGAACACTGAAGCTTTCTTT
D gene: .
J gene: TRBJ1-1
clone size: few
V gene: TRBV5-1

CDR3 protein: CASSLGTPSNEQFF
CDR3 DNA: TGCGCCAGCAGCTTGGGGACGCCCTCCAATGAGCAGTTCTTC
D gene: .
J gene: TRBJ2-1
clone size: few
V gene: TRBV5-1

CDR3 protein: CASSLWGNTIYF
CDR3 DNA: TGTGCCAGCAGTTTATGGGGGAACACCATATATTTT
D gene: .
J gene: TRBJ1-3
clone size: .
V gene: TRBV12-3/TRBV12-4